This record looks at one T cell receptor (beta chain) sequence and its context. Its antigen is unidentified. Donors came from a validation cohort of about 110 subjects, distinct from the first 666-subject cohort. This record belongs to a study of cytomegalovirus exposure and HLA in healthy donors. Study information: Later, an analysis reported that the 95 to 150 validation repertoires had used the same platform as the roughly 720 first-cohort repertoires. Study findings and constraints: Reportedly, cytomegalovirus status was diagnosed with high sensitivity and specificity.

Trimming at V came to 6 bases and at J to 1 base, leaving 8 bases not matched to a gene. The CDR3 extends over 16 amino acids. Germline values: CDR1 KGHSH, CDR2 LQKENI. TCRdb's copy holds only in-frame clones and misses some; the assay was immunoSEQ multiplex PCR. Of around 120,000 clones in the sample, around 85% are singletons; the top ten hold around 4.5%. Source material: PBMCs. The chain carries TRBV18 and TRBJ2-1; TRBD1 agrees at 8 bases. This receptor was obtained from a man aged 18 to 29 in good health and CMV-seropositive. This CDR3 is CASSLRGTGSYNEQFF. The DNA for the CDR3 is TGTGCCAGCTCCCTCCGAGGGACAGGATCCTACAATGAGCAGTTCTTC.